Only a few counts were recorded for the clone carrying this T cell receptor (beta chain). Other DNA sequences in this sample translate to the same CDR3. These data come from a study of blood T cell repertoires in COVID-19. Study-level information: COVID-19 samples collected from the United States, Italy and Spain covered acute and convalescent phases. T cells, B-cell-depleted T cells, or PBMCs supplied cDNA or gDNA.

CDR3 length equals 13 residues. The junction had 1 base not matched to a gene; V was cut back by 5 bases and J by 1 base. Produced via immunoSEQ multiplex PCR; TCRdb's table is partial and in-frame only. Among 200,000 to 250,000 clones listed, around 85% were seen once. Seattle cases were enrolled at active infection and followed longitudinally. The source material was peripheral blood. The chain combines TRBV12-3 or TRBV12-4 with TRBJ1-2; 7 bases are a match to TRBD1. The sequence came from a woman between 70 and 85 years old with COVID-19, enrolled during active disease. CDR3 region: CASSRQGNYGYTF. CDR3 DNA sequence: TGTGCCAGCAGTCGACAGGGTAACTATGGCTACACCTTC.